This TCR beta chain was identified during a study of cytomegalovirus exposure and HLA in healthy donors. Whole-study findings and limits: It was 164 TCR beta chains that were listed as cytomegalovirus-associated. CMV serostatus was the sole immune exposure information available.

The PCR contained 60 Vbeta and 13 Jbeta primers. Original data processing: Roughly 11 million shared chains were among around 78 million unique TCR beta chains counted in a later analysis. Profiling relied on immunoSEQ multiplex PCR, and the TCRdb table lists in-frame clones only, not all of them. For V, J and clone size, that table is used; D and trimming come from the DNA. The top ten hold about 0.93% of the sample, which has just over 150,000 clones, 75% to 80% seen once. Regarding this clone: No antigen is known for it.

Per germline, CDR1 SGDLS and CDR2 YYNGEE. Trimming took 0 bases from V and 6 from J; bases not matched to a gene: 6. The CDR3 has 15 amino acids. The J gene is TRBJ2-1, the V gene TRBV9; 7 positions agree with TRBD2. Sequencing was carried out using PBMCs. The TCR comes from a woman between 45 and 60 years old in good health and CMV-seropositive. CDR3 amino acids: CASSVVGRGSNEQFF. The CDR3 DNA sequence: TGTGCCAGCAGCGTAGTAGGGAGGGGAAGCAATGAGCAGTTCTTC.